These 32 T cell receptor beta chains share one sample of origin, sequenced in a study of blood T cell repertoires in COVID-19. Repertoires were generated with immunoSEQ multiplex PCR, while TCRdb's copy carries only in-frame clones and drops some. Here the sample spans 60,000 to 90,000 clones, approximately 80% being singletons. The sample comprised peripheral blood. These receptors were collected from a man aged 60 to 75 with active or convalescent COVID-19.

The rearrangement links TRBV2 to TRBJ1-3, with D unresolved. Trimming stripped 3 bases from V and 4 bases from J, with 10 bases between. Germline CDR1 is SNHLY and CDR2 is FYNNEI. This CDR3 has 14 amino acids. CDR3 in amino acids: CASSDAPGGNTIYF. The CDR3 nucleotides are TGTGCCAGCAGTGACGCCCCGGGAGGAAACACCATATATTTT.

This clone came up a few times. CDR3 loop: CATSRGRNSPLHF. In DNA form, the CDR3 reads TGTGCCACCAGCAGGGGGAGGAATTCACCCCTCCACTTT. The V and J genes are TRBV15 and TRBJ1-6; D is undetermined. Trimming shortened V by 3 bases and J by 7 bases, and 7 bases separated the two germline ends. The germline V gene encodes CDR1 LNHNV and CDR2 YYDKDF (reference sequence). The CDR3 sequence is 13 residues long.

V and J are TRBV7-2 and TRBJ1-2; D uncertain. The CDR3 extends over 12 amino acids. Germline V lookup: CDR1 SGHTA, CDR2 FQGNSA. V lost 5 bases, J lost 7 bases, and 11 bases lay in between. The CDR3 loop reads CASSPAGSGYTF. CDR3 in DNA: TGTGCCAGCAGCCCGGCGGGGAGTGGCTACACCTTC.

The J gene is TRBJ2-5, the V gene TRBV5-6; TRBD2 matches 11 bases. The germline CDR1 and CDR2 sequences are SGHDT and YYEEEE. V trimming: 2 bases; J trimming: 5 bases; junction bases outside the gene matches: 11. The CDR3 has 17 residues. CDR3 DNA sequence: TGTGCCAGCAGCTTTTCTAGCGGGGGGCTTTCGTGGGAGACCCAGTACTTC. The encoded protein is CASSFSSGGLSWETQYF.

This clone has just one count. The V call is TRBV27, the J call TRBJ2-1, with D tentatively TRBD1 (6 bases). CDR3 size: 13 residues. The germline gives CDR1 MNHEY, CDR2 SMNVEV (reference sequence). The V end lost 2 bases, the J end lost 8 bases, and 10 bases lay between the germline ends. CDR3 sequence (DNA): TGTGCCAGCAGTTTAACAGGGTTCGATGAGCAGTTCTTC. Its translation is CASSLTGFDEQFF.

This clone was counted a single time. CDR3 protein: CASSIEGGANQPQHF. DNA for the CDR3: TGTGCCAGTAGTATAGAAGGAGGGGCGAATCAGCCCCAGCATTTT. The chain is built from TRBV19 and TRBJ1-5; D possibly corresponds to TRBD1 (5 bases). The CDR3 has 15 residues. V shed 0 bases and J shed 4 bases, with 10 bases lying between them. CDR1 is LNHDA and CDR2 is SQIVND in the germline V gene (reference sequence).

V gene TRBV25-1 combines with J gene TRBJ2-5, with D perhaps matching TRBD1 (5 bases). Germline V CDR1 and CDR2: MGHDK, SYGVNS. V was shortened by 7 bases and J by 0 bases, with 12 bases between the two germline ends. CDR3 length equals 14 residues. CDR3 sequence (DNA): TGTGCCAGCACGGACATTTCGTACCAAGAGACCCAGTACTTC. It encodes CASTDISYQETQYF.

V is TRBV5-6 and J is TRBJ2-7; 9 bases match TRBD2. The CDR3 length is 15 residues. Germline V lookup: CDR1 SGHDT, CDR2 YYEEEE. J gave up 0 bases and V 7 bases, and 8 bases lay outside the gene matches. Written as DNA, the CDR3 is TGTGCCAGCTCGGGTCTAGCGGGGTCCTCCTACGAGCAGTACTTC. Translation: CASSGLAGSSYEQYF.

The CDR3 DNA reads as TGTGCCAGCAGCCCTGTTGCGGGGGGGCCAAAGTCGACAGATACGCAGTATTTT. This sequence encodes CASSPVAGGPKSTDTQYF. The chain links TRBV5-8 to TRBJ2-3, with 9 positions matching TRBD2. Germline lookup yields CDR1 SGHTS and CDR2 YDEGEE. Trimming removed 4 bases from V and 3 bases from J; junction bases left unmatched: 15. CDR3 length equals 18 residues.

The chain is built from TRBV6-1 and TRBJ1-2; D is uncertain. The CDR3 sequence is 12 residues long. Trimming took off 2 bases at V and 5 bases at J, with 6 bases between the two ends. Looked up from germline, CDR1 is MNHNS and CDR2 is SASEGT. In nucleotides, the CDR3 is TGTGCCAGCAGTGAATCTACTTATGGCTACACCTTC. Translating it yields CASSESTYGYTF.

The chain recombines TRBV29-1 with TRBJ1-2; 9 nucleotides agree with TRBD1. Germline V lookup: CDR1 SQVTM, CDR2 ANQGSEA. Germline trimming cut 4 bases from V and 4 bases from J; bases unmatched to any gene: 7. There are 14 residues in the CDR3. CDR3 DNA sequence: TGCAGCGTTGGTTCGGGACAGGGACTCTATGGCTACACCTTC. Translation gives CSVGSGQGLYGYTF.

The chain joins TRBV5-1 to TRBJ2-7; perhaps TRBD1 as D (5 bases). The V and J ends lost 6 bases and 0 bases respectively, with 7 bases between them. The CDR3 runs to 12 residues. Germline CDR1 and CDR2: SGHRS and YFSETQ. The CDR3 nucleotides are TGCGCCAGCACAGGGTACTCCTACGAGCAGTACTTC. Its protein is CASTGYSYEQYF.

The chain carries TRBV5-6 and TRBJ1-2; D perhaps matches TRBD1 (5 bases). The V end lost 4 bases, the J end lost 6 bases, and 13 bases lay between the germline ends. CDR1 is SGHDT, CDR2 YYEEEE, per germline. The CDR3 length is 13 residues. CDR3 in amino acids: CASSHRTGDGYTF. In nucleotides, the CDR3 is TGTGCCAGCAGCCATAGAACAGGCGATGGCTACACCTTC.

The rearrangement links TRBV6-6 to TRBJ2-3; weak D call: TRBD1 (5 bases). Germline lookup yields CDR1 MNHNY and CDR2 SVGAGI (reference sequence). The germline V and J ends were trimmed by 4 bases and 5 bases, with 10 bases remaining between them. The CDR3 contains 13 residues. For the CDR3, the DNA is TGTGCCAGCAGTTGGGGCCGTGAAGATACGCAGTATTTT. As protein: CASSWGREDTQYF.

The chain links TRBV7-6 to TRBJ1-2; 8 bases line up with TRBD1. From germline, CDR1 is SGHVS and CDR2 FNYEAQ. The CDR3 is 15 amino acids. V shed 4 bases and J 4 bases; nucleotides not matched to a gene: 8. Written as DNA, the CDR3 is TGTGCCAGCAGCTCCCAGGGGGCGGTGGGCTATGGCTACACCTTC. Translation gives CASSSQGAVGYGYTF.

The V and J genes are TRBV10-1 and TRBJ2-5, with 12 bases that match TRBD2. Germline lookup yields CDR1 WNHNN and CDR2 SYGVQD (reference sequence). V gave up 6 bases and J gave up 5 bases; unmatched junction bases: 13. This CDR3 has 17 residues. DNA for the CDR3: TGCGCCAGCAGAGCTTGGACTAGCGGGGCCATTGGGGAGACCCAGTACTTC. It specifies CASRAWTSGAIGETQYF.

The genes are TRBV29-1 and TRBJ1-1; 8 bases align to TRBD1. J was trimmed by 1 base and V by 3 bases; bases with no gene match: 1. The CDR3 sequence is 13 residues long. CDR1 SQVTM and CDR2 ANQGSEA come from the germline V gene. This chain's CDR3 is CSVDRGRNTEAFF. The CDR3 bases are TGCAGCGTTGACAGGGGGCGGAACACTGAAGCTTTCTTT. Full variable domain (remainder filled in from reference TRBV29-1 and TRBJ1-1): SAVISQKPSRDICQRGTSLTIQCQVDSQVTMMFWYRQQPGQSLTLIATANQGSEATYESGFVIDKFPISRPNLTFSTLTVSNMSPEDSSIYLCSVDRGRNTEAFFGQGTRLTVV.

In this sample, this clone turned up once. CDR3 nucleotides: TGTGCCAGCACCCCCGGGACACTTAAATACAATGAGCAGTTCTTC. Residues: CASTPGTLKYNEQFF. The chain couples TRBV2 to TRBJ2-1; tentative D call: TRBD1 (6 bases). Trimming took 7 bases from V and 4 from J, leaving 17 bases between them. Per germline, CDR1 SNHLY and CDR2 FYNNEI. This CDR3 region has 15 residues.

The rearrangement uses TRBV7-2 and TRBJ1-1, with a weak D call TRBD1 (5 bases). V gave up 1 base and J gave up 0 bases, with 15 bases separating them. The CDR3 is 17 residues long. Germline values: CDR1 SGHTA, CDR2 FQGNSA. CDR3 region: CASSLVATRGLNTEAFF. CDR3 coding DNA: TGTGCCAGCAGCTTAGTAGCGACGCGGGGGTTGAACACTGAAGCTTTCTTT.

The table lists this clone with a count of one. The chain recombines TRBV30 with TRBJ2-3; TRBD2 is a possible D gene (6 bases). CDR1 GTSNPN and CDR2 SVGIG come from the germline V gene (reference sequence). V dropped 5 bases and J dropped 3 bases, with 12 bases sitting between them. The CDR3 is made up of 13 amino acids. CDR3 in amino acids: CAWAMGGTDTQYF. The CDR3 DNA follows: TGTGCCTGGGCTATGGGGGGTACAGATACGCAGTATTTT. The whole variable domain, filled in from reference TRBV30 and TRBJ2-3, reads SQTIHQWPATLVQPVGSPLSLECTVEGTSNPNLYWYRQAAGRGLQLLFYSVGIGQISSEVPQNLSASRPQDRQFILSSKKLLLSDSGFYLCAWAMGGTDTQYFGPGTRLTVL.

The chain couples TRBV6-5 to TRBJ1-3; D might be TRBD1 (6 bases). The CDR3 is 15 amino acids. The germline V gene has CDR1 MNHEY and CDR2 SVGAGI. V lost 7 bases, J lost 0 bases, and 13 bases lay in between. The CDR3 DNA follows: TGTGCCAGCACCTTGACAGGCTACTCTGGAAACACCATATATTTT. This gives the protein CASTLTGYSGNTIYF.

This chain uses TRBV29-1 with TRBJ2-7, with 8 bases fitting TRBD1. The CDR3 is 13 amino acids. The junction had 9 bases not matched to a gene; V was cut back by 2 bases and J by 9 bases. Germline values: CDR1 SQVTM, CDR2 ANQGSEA. In DNA, the CDR3 is TGCAGCGTTGAACGCGACAGGGGCCAGGGGCAGTACTTC. Translating gives CSVERDRGQGQYF.

The genes are TRBV4-2 and TRBJ2-5, with TRBD2 identical over 11 bases. CDR3 length equals 17 residues. V was clipped by 1 base and J by 5 bases; unmatched bases: 9. Germline values: CDR1 LGHNA, CDR2 YNFKEQ. CDR3 region: CASSQGLAGGSGETQYF. In DNA, the CDR3 is TGTGCCAGCAGCCAAGGGCTAGCGGGGGGCTCGGGGGAGACCCAGTACTTC.

The chain is built from TRBV7-3 and TRBJ2-3, with D tentatively TRBD2 (5 bases). V lost 0 bases and J 5 bases, leaving 9 bases between the germline ends. This CDR3 contains 14 residues. Germline CDR1 and CDR2: SGHTA and FQGTGA. The CDR3: CASSLTGRRDTQYF. In DNA form, the CDR3 reads TGTGCCAGCAGCTTAACGGGGAGACGAGATACGCAGTATTTT.

The V gene is TRBV5-6, the J gene TRBJ1-4, with D maybe TRBD1 (5 bases). V was cut by 4 bases and J by 13 bases, with 14 bases left in between. This CDR3 is 12 amino acids long. Germline V gives CDR1 SGHDT, CDR2 YYEEEE. The CDR3 nucleotides read TGTGCCAGCAGCGCCTCGCTAGGGGTACTGTTTTTT. It is translated as CASSASLGVLFF.

The gene calls are TRBV6-5 and TRBJ2-7, with 7 nucleotides matching TRBD1. V shed 0 bases, J shed 6 bases, and the junction held 5 bases outside the gene matches. The CDR3 has 14 residues. CDR1 and CDR2 (germline): MNHEY, SVGAGI. The CDR3 region has the DNA TGTGCCAGCAGTTACTCGACAGGGAATTTCGAGCAGTACTTC. Protein sequence: CASSYSTGNFEQYF.

The genes are TRBV30 and TRBJ2-7, with TRBD1 identical over 7 bases. CDR1 is GTSNPN, CDR2 SVGIG, per germline (reference sequence). CDR3 size: 13 residues. V shed 2 bases and J 2 bases; nucleotides not matched to a gene: 3. The CDR3 region has the DNA TGTGCCTGGAGTACCGGGACAGCCTACGAGCAGTACTTC. As protein: CAWSTGTAYEQYF.

The rearrangement uses TRBV19 and TRBJ1-2; 10 positions agree with TRBD1. CDR1 and CDR2 from the germline V gene are LNHDA and SQIVND (reference sequence). V trimming: 6 bases; J trimming: 5 bases; junction bases outside the gene matches: 3. This CDR3 has 13 residues. This chain's CDR3 is CASRGTGAYGYTF. DNA of the CDR3: TGTGCCAGTAGGGGGACAGGGGCTTATGGCTACACCTTC.

The CDR3 sequence: CASSLTWDRSTEAFF. The CDR3 nucleotides are TGCGCCAGCAGCCTCACCTGGGACAGGTCCACTGAAGCTTTCTTT. This chain joins TRBV5-1 and TRBJ1-1, with 8 bases matching TRBD1. The CDR3 totals 15 residues. From germline, CDR1 is SGHRS and CDR2 YFSETQ. V trimming: 4 bases; J trimming: 4 bases; junction bases outside the gene matches: 9.

The chain links TRBV11-3 to TRBJ2-4; possibly TRBD1 for D (6 bases). The germline V gene encodes CDR1 SGHNT and CDR2 YENEEA. The CDR3 covers 16 residues. Deletions cut 7 bases from V and 0 bases from J, with 16 bases between. The CDR3 loop is CASTKDRRLAKNIQYF. CDR3 DNA sequence: TGTGCCAGCACCAAGGACAGACGGCTAGCCAAAAACATTCAGTACTTC. Full variable domain (outside the CDR3, taken from reference TRBV11-3 and TRBJ2-4): EAGVVQSPRYKIIEKKQPVAFWCNPISGHNTLYWYLQNLGQGPELLIRYENEEAVDDSQLPKDRFSAERLKGVDSTLKIQPAELGDSAVYLCASTKDRRLAKNIQYFGAGTRLSVL.

The CDR3 region has the DNA TGTGCCAGCAGCTCGGGACAATTTTATGGCTACACCTTC. This gives the protein CASSSGQFYGYTF. The chain carries TRBV7-2 and TRBJ1-2; D is perhaps TRBD1 (6 bases). The V gene's germline CDR1 is SGHTA and CDR2 FQGNSA. The CDR3 has 13 amino acids. Between the trimmed V and J ends, which lost 4 bases and 5 bases, there was a span of 11 bases.

V is TRBV7-8 and J is TRBJ2-1; TRBD1 matches 7 bases. The germline V gene encodes CDR1 SGHVS and CDR2 FQNEAQ. The V gene end was trimmed by 5 bases and the J gene end by 6 bases; junction bases not matched to a gene: 7. The CDR3 covers 14 residues. The CDR3: CASSVGTASNEQFF. In DNA, the CDR3 is TGTGCCAGCAGCGTTGGGACAGCAAGCAATGAGCAGTTCTTC.